The 4 T cell receptor beta chains given below trace back to one sample, sequenced in a study of T cell changes during pregnancy in multiple sclerosis. The table came from immunoSEQ multiplex PCR; TCRdb's copy has only in-frame clones and leaves some out. The table lists about 64,000 clones, around 90% of them singletons, with 5.5% to 8% in the top ten. Sequenced material: peripheral blood, taken in the third trimester of pregnancy. Source of these receptors: a female donor in good health, enrolled as a control in a pregnancy study.

The chain uses TRBV7-2 and TRBJ2-5; perhaps TRBD2 as D (6 bases). V was clipped by 1 base and J by 4 bases, with 13 bases between them. The CDR3 has 15 amino acids. The germline gives CDR1 SGHTA, CDR2 FQGNSA. The CDR3 DNA sequence: TGTGCCAGCAGCTTAGTTTGGGGGGTACGAGAGACCCAGTACTTC. It yields the protein CASSLVWGVRETQYF.

The CDR3 nucleotides are TGTGCCAGCAGCTTGGCCGGGCTAGCGGGAGGAGGAGATACGCAGTATTTT. Its translation is CASSLAGLAGGGDTQYF. The chain uses TRBV5-8 and TRBJ2-3, with 11 nucleotides matching TRBD2. Germline-derived CDR1 and CDR2 are SGHTS and YDEGEE. With 0 bases clipped from V and 5 bases from J, the junction kept 8 bases outside the gene matches. CDR3 length: 17 amino acids.

Concerning this clone itself: One end of the junction is discordant with germline, which a read error may explain. The sample holds other DNA sequences that translate to the same CDR3. The J gene is TRBJ1-3, the V gene TRBV6-6; perhaps TRBD1 as D (6 bases). Germline lookup yields CDR1 MNHNY and CDR2 SVGAGI (reference sequence). CDR3 length: 14 residues. This CDR3 reads CASSSQGAGNTIYF. The CDR3, as DNA: TGTGCCAGCAGTTCACAGGGAGCTGGGAACACCATATATTTT.

V gene TRBV30 combines with J gene TRBJ1-1; the D is unclear. The CDR3 is made up of 13 amino acids. With 2 bases removed from V and 12 bases from J, the gap between germline ends came to 19 bases. Germline CDR1 GTSNPN, CDR2 SVGIG (reference sequence). CDR3 residues: CAWSRREERYPFF. CDR3 sequence (DNA): TGTGCCTGGAGTCGCCGGGAGGAGAGATATCCTTTCTTT. The whole variable domain, remainder taken from reference TRBV30 and TRBJ1-1, is SQTIHQWPATLVQPVGSPLSLECTVEGTSNPNLYWYRQAAGRGLQLLFYSVGIGQISSEVPQNLSASRPQDRQFILSSKKLLLSDSGFYLCAWSRREERYPFFGQGTRLTVV.